The 12 T cell receptor beta chains below were found in one sample sequenced in a study of T cells in Graves' hyperthyroidism and ophthalmopathy. TCR beta CDR3 regions were amplified from RNA transcripts. First-round RT-PCR targeting the TCR CDR3 was performed with the HTBI primer set. TCRdb re-called the multiplex PCR reads with MiXCR, one entry per CDR3 protein. Here the sample spans about 350,000 distinct CDR3 sequences, 18% being singletons. The source material was blood. These receptors were obtained from a woman between 40 and 50 years old with Graves' ophthalmopathy.

This clonotype occurred many times. The chain carries TRBV28 and TRBJ2-7, with TRBD1 matching over 9 bases. V shed 2 bases and J 6 bases; nucleotides not matched to a gene: 26. Germline-derived CDR1 and CDR2 are MDHEN and SYDVKM. This CDR3 region has 21 residues. The CDR3 region is CASSLLTPTGGRVPSLSEQYF. In DNA, the CDR3 is TGTGCCAGCAGTTTACTCACTCCCACAGGGGGCAGGGTCCCATCGCTCTCCGAGCAGTACTTC.

This clonotype was seen repeatedly, ten times or more. The genes are TRBV6-1 and TRBJ1-2, with a tentative D call TRBD1 (5 bases). Germline-derived CDR1 and CDR2 are MNHNS and SASEGT. Trimming removed 6 bases at V and 3 bases at J, with 20 bases between. There are 16 residues in the CDR3. DNA for the CDR3: TGTGCCAGCAGCCCCACCGGAAACAGGCTGTACTATGGCTACACCTTC. This encodes CASSPTGNRLYYGYTF.

At least ten counts were recorded for this clonotype. The V call is TRBV27, the J call TRBJ2-7, with 9 bases aligning to TRBD1. The CDR3 has 14 residues. Unmatched junction bases numbered 8, after V lost 6 bases and J lost 5 bases. Germline V CDR1 and CDR2: MNHEY, SMNVEV (reference sequence). The CDR3 sequence is CASRRQGGKDEQYF. The CDR3, as DNA: TGTGCCAGCAGAAGACAGGGGGGCAAGGACGAGCAGTACTTC.

This clonotype was counted ten times or more. Compared with germline, one end of the junction differs, possibly owing to a read error. The CDR3 region is CASSSIDRYEQYF. The CDR3 nucleotides read TGTGCCAGCAGCTCAATTGACAGATACGAGCAGTACTTC. The chain couples TRBV5-1 to TRBJ2-7, with a possible D match to TRBD1 (5 bases). Germline CDR1 SGHRS, CDR2 YFSETQ. This CDR3 has 13 residues.

This clonotype was seen many times. At one boundary the junction diverges from the germline segment, which might be a read error. V is TRBV2 and J is TRBJ2-7; 7 bases are a match to TRBD1. This CDR3 has 13 residues. Germline loops: CDR1 SNHLY, CDR2 FYNNEI. DNA for the CDR3: TGTGCCAGCAGCGAAGACAGGGTCTACGAGCAGTACTTC. It translates to CASSEDRVYEQYF.

There are a few counts of this clonotype. V gene TRBV19 combines with J gene TRBJ2-2, with 7 nucleotides matching TRBD1. Germline CDR1 LNHDA, CDR2 SQIVND (reference sequence). The CDR3 sequence is 17 residues long. V trimming: 4 bases; J trimming: 6 bases; junction bases outside the gene matches: 14. The CDR3 protein is CASSKGVGGVRSGELFF. The CDR3 DNA follows: TGTGCCAGTAGTAAAGGCGTAGGGGGCGTTCGGTCCGGGGAGCTGTTTTTT. The whole variable domain, remainder taken from reference TRBV19 and TRBJ2-2, is DGGITQSPKYLFRKEGQNVTLSCEQNLNHDAMYWYRQDPGQGLRLIYYSQIVNDFQKGDIAEGYSVSREKKESFPLTVTSAQKNPTAFYLCASSKGVGGVRSGELFFGEGSRLTVL.

The chain links TRBV6-2 or TRBV6-3 to TRBJ2-5; 8 nucleotides line up with TRBD1. In germline, CDR1 is MNHEY, CDR2 SVGEGT. V lost 4 bases and J lost 3; bases outside the gene matches: 7. CDR3 length: 15 residues. CDR3 loop: CASSSRQGRKETQYF. CDR3 nucleotides: TGTGCCAGCAGTTCCCGACAGGGGAGAAAAGAGACCCAGTACTTC.

This clonotype was counted many times. This sequence joins TRBV6-5 and TRBJ2-1; 10 bases are a match to TRBD2. J gave up 2 bases and V 6 bases, and 4 bases lay outside the gene matches. The length of the CDR3 is 15 residues. The germline V gene encodes CDR1 MNHEY and CDR2 SVGAGI. The CDR3 reads CASSPSGSTYNEQFF. The DNA for the CDR3 is TGTGCCAGCAGCCCTAGCGGGAGTACCTACAATGAGCAGTTCTTC.

This chain connects TRBV4-1 to TRBJ2-5; 7 nucleotides align to TRBD2. The germline V gene encodes CDR1 MGHRA and CDR2 YSYEKL. The length of the CDR3 is 17 residues. Trimming took 0 bases from V and 3 from J; bases not matched to a gene: 10. The CDR3 protein is CASSQESLARGEETQYF. The CDR3, as DNA: TGCGCCAGCAGCCAAGAATCCCTGGCCCGGGGGGAAGAGACCCAGTACTTC.

This clonotype was seen at least ten times. This CDR3 is CSAGLGGKETQYF. CDR3 nucleotides: TGCAGCGCCGGACTGGGGGGCAAAGAGACCCAGTACTTC. The chain uses TRBV29-1 and TRBJ2-5, with D possibly called TRBD1 or TRBD2 (6 bases each). V gave up 7 bases and J gave up 3 bases, with 15 bases separating them. This CDR3 has 13 residues. Germline lookup yields CDR1 SQVTM and CDR2 ANQGSEA. Filled out from reference TRBV29-1 and TRBJ2-5, the complete variable domain reads SAVISQKPSRDICQRGTSLTIQCQVDSQVTMMFWYRQQPGQSLTLIATANQGSEATYESGFVIDKFPISRPNLTFSTLTVSNMSPEDSSIYLCSAGLGGKETQYFGPGTRLLVL.

At least ten counts were recorded for this clonotype. The CDR3 sequence: CASRYDMLLEAFF. CDR3 sequence (DNA): TGTGCCAGCAGGTACGACATGCTTCTTGAAGCTTTCTTT. V is TRBV6-5 and J is TRBJ1-1; no clear D gene. This CDR3 spans 13 amino acids. The germline V gene has CDR1 MNHEY and CDR2 SVGAGI. Trimming took off 6 bases at V and 7 bases at J, with 15 bases between the two ends.

This clonotype has at least ten counts. The chain combines TRBV12-3 or TRBV12-4 with TRBJ2-7; D unresolved. V lost 2 bases to trimming and J lost 5 bases, with 7 bases between them. This CDR3 region has 12 residues. The CDR3 reads CASSLSLHEQYF. Here the CDR3 DNA reads TGTGCCAGCAGTTTATCCCTCCACGAGCAGTACTTC.